There are a few counts of the clone carrying this TCR beta chain. Some clones are missing from TCRdb's copy, which holds only in-frame ones; the method was immunoSEQ multiplex PCR. The sample records just over 9,500 clones, roughly four fifths being singletons. The CDR3 extends over 12 amino acids. V lost 5 bases and J lost 6, with 11 bases in between. Germline lookup yields CDR1 SEHNR and CDR2 FQNEAQ (reference sequence). The entry originates in a study of PD-1 blockade in classical Hodgkin lymphoma. Time point described: cycle 4 day 1 (C4D1), after more than 5 weeks of nivolumab. Exposure to brentuximab vedotin varied, and each patient had relapsed following autologous stem cell transplantation. Investigators isolated CD4+ T cells from thawed PBMCs through magnetic negative selection.

The source was CD4+ T cells from blood, collected before the fourth cycle of nivolumab. The genes are TRBV7-9 and TRBJ2-7; D is uncertain. The receptor comes from a human donor with classical Hodgkin lymphoma. CDR3 amino acids: CASSPLGIEQYF. The CDR3 coding sequence is TGTGCCAGCAGCCCGTTAGGGATCGAGCAGTACTTC.